This T cell receptor (beta chain) came from a study of cytomegalovirus exposure and HLA in healthy donors. Study-wide results and limits: Despite most TCR sequences being rare, some public TCRs occurred in many donors.

Assay: immunoSEQ multiplex PCR; the TCRdb copy retains only in-frame clones and omits some. The table shows about 130,000 clones, with 85% to 90% occurring only once. Details on this clone: Antigen: not known.

The CDR3 is 14 amino acids. The germline gives CDR1 SGHTS, CDR2 YDEGEE. V was pared by 6 bases and J by 6 bases, with 19 bases between. This sequence originates from a woman aged 30 to 39 in good health and CMV-seropositive. Sequencing was performed on PBMCs. This sequence joins TRBV5-8 and TRBJ2-7; possible D gene TRBD1, 5 bases. CDR3 sequence: CASIIGVPSGEQYF. DNA for the CDR3: TGTGCCAGCATCATAGGGGTACCCTCGGGCGAGCAGTACTTC. Based on the CDR3 plus reference TRBV5-8 and TRBJ2-7, the full variable domain is EAGVTQSPTHLIKTRGQQATLRCSPISGHTSVYWYQQALGLGLQFLLWYDEGEERNRGNFPPRFSGRQFPNYSSELNVNALELEDSALYLCASIIGVPSGEQYFGPGTRLTVT.